This TCR beta chain was identified in a study of early T cells in non-severe SARS-CoV-2 infection. General study results and limits: Anti-spike CD8 specificities were favored by VDJdb matching, whose results missed private and CD4 specificities.

V was shortened by 3 bases and J by 4 bases, with 12 bases between the two germline ends. The CDR3 covers 14 residues. Germline V lookup: CDR1 SGHTA, CDR2 FQGNSA. TCRdb itself ran the 5' RACE reads through MiXCR, one entry per CDR3 protein. The profile shows 90,000 to 100,000 distinct CDR3 sequences, about 13% of them singletons. At least ten counts were recorded for this clonotype. The antigen is undetermined. Sequencing was done on a sample of whole blood. The sequence was collected from an adult who was a healthcare worker with PCR-confirmed SARS-CoV-2 infection or an uninfected control (not recorded which). The chain recombines TRBV7-2 with TRBJ1-2; TRBD1 might be the D (5 bases). The CDR3 DNA is TGTGCCAGCAGCTTCTTAGGTCAGGGCTATGGCTACACCTTC. Translation: CASSFLGQGYGYTF.